The sequence of this T cell receptor beta chain was determined in a study of blood T cell repertoires in COVID-19 (TCRdb year 2020). Concerning the study at large: Samples covering the acute and convalescent phases of COVID-19 were provided by collaborators in the United States, Italy and Spain. The material from the prospective study consisted of cDNA or gDNA derived from T cells, B-cell-depleted T cells, or PBMCs. The dataset comprised deeply sampled blood TCRbeta repertoires from subjects exposed to, actively infected with, or recovered from COVID-19. The repertoires were made available in a free public database intended to serve as a resource for research on the immune response to SARS-CoV-2. Samples were obtained from the ongoing ImmuneRACE study (first 160 participants) and from over a thousand subjects provided by 6 global collaborators. Sample metadata almost always included a de-identified subject ID, COVID-19 status, age in years and sex. Where HLA class I and class II types were available, the types were taken from metadata supplied by the sample provider, not from assay-based typing. Study-wide conclusions, independent of this receptor: The quantity of clinical and demographic metadata differed by source and by participant and was supplied without curation.

The immunoSEQ Assay, a bias-controlled multiplex PCR, was used to amplify TCRbeta CDR3 regions from genomic DNA. The original pipeline was this. Within the assay, amplification of reference gene primers was used to estimate how many nucleated cells each sample contained. To quantify the absolute abundance of each unique TCRbeta CDR3 rearrangement, sequence reads were collapsed and filtered. For each sample, productive Simpson clonality was calculated as the square root of Simpson's diversity index across productive rearrangements. TCRdb's version of the immuneACCESS table is confined to in-frame rearrangements and falls short of the full clone set. An unresolved V gene accounts for under half of the shortfall where checked; the remainder is of unknown origin. The V and J calls and clone size come from that table; D and trimming were worked out from the DNA. Within this sample are about 130,000 clones, with around nine tenths of them counted one time only. Of the sample, roughly 1.1% is held by the ten largest clones.

CDR1 SGHAT and CDR2 FQNNGV were looked up in the germline V gene. The CDR3 has 13 amino acids, counting the end cysteine and phenylalanine. Only the CDR3 DNA is retained, 39 bases long and in frame from the first base. The trim is 7 bases for V and 5 bases for J, with a gap of 14 bases between the germline ends. Each collaborating institution followed its own protocols to collect whole blood in K2EDTA tubes. For TCRbeta analysis, collaborator samples were shipped as frozen whole blood, as isolated PBMCs, or as DNA extracted from either sample type. On this clone itself: Its antigen is currently not known. No much larger clonotype is one base removed from it; base qualities were not supplied.

The material sequenced was peripheral blood. The V and J segments used are TRBV11-2 and TRBJ2-5, and perhaps TRBD2 as D gene, on 7 matching bases. The sequence was collected from a woman of 80 years or more with acute or convalescent COVID-19. This receptor has the CDR3 CASKGGFGETQYF. The sequence in DNA is TGTGCCAGCAAGGGGGGGTTTGGGGAGACCCAGTACTTC.